This is a list of T cell receptor beta chains from one sample in a study of T-cell reconstitution after alpha-beta-depleted transplantation in children. TCRdb fed the PCR reads into MiXCR, producing one record per CDR3 protein. Of roughly 350,000 distinct CDR3 sequences in the sample, around 16% are singletons; the top ten hold approximately 38%. Sequencing used PBMCs, mostly from graft donor cells, obtained 360 days after TCRalphabeta/CD19-depleted stem cell transplant. These TCRs come from a male patient between 2 and 15 years old who had a stem cell transplant for acute lymphoblastic leukemia, so the T cells may come from the graft donor. Both conserved end residues are part of each CDR3. The order of the fields is J gene, D gene, clone size, V gene, CDR3 protein, CDR3 DNA. A D gene is named only where the DNA matches it firmly. The size entry is marked missing in some rows and otherwise reads once, few, many or a size class.

j_gene: TRBJ2-7
d_gene: TRBD2
abundance: .
v_gene: TRBV4-3
CDR3aa: CASSQLAGAPYEQYF
CDR3nt: TGCGCCAGCAGCCAGTTAGCGGGAGCTCCCTACGAGCAGTACTTC

j_gene: TRBJ2-1
d_gene: TRBD2
abundance: few
v_gene: TRBV3-1
CDR3aa: CASSHWTSFSYNEQFF
CDR3nt: TGTGCCAGCAGCCACTGGACTAGCTTTTCCTACAATGAGCAGTTCTTC

j_gene: TRBJ2-5
d_gene: .
abundance: many
v_gene: TRBV12-3/TRBV12-4
CDR3aa: CASSSSSGLRGETQYF
CDR3nt: TGTGCCAGCAGCTCATCTAGCGGACTAAGGGGGGAGACCCAGTACTTC

j_gene: TRBJ2-5
d_gene: TRBD2
abundance: few
v_gene: TRBV11-2
CDR3aa: CASSFVLAGGGRVTQYF
CDR3nt: TGTGCCAGCAGCTTCGTACTAGCGGGAGGTGGGCGGGTGACCCAGTACTTC

j_gene: TRBJ2-1
d_gene: .
abundance: many
v_gene: TRBV25-1
CDR3aa: CASSEPRGTSSYNEQFF
CDR3nt: TGTGCCAGCAGTGAGCCCCGGGGAACGAGCTCCTACAATGAGCAGTTCTTC

j_gene: TRBJ2-1
d_gene: TRBD2
abundance: few
v_gene: TRBV29-1
CDR3aa: CSAPRTSGRWEQFF
CDR3nt: TGCAGCGCCCCCAGGACTAGCGGGAGATGGGAGCAGTTCTTC

j_gene: TRBJ2-7
d_gene: TRBD2
abundance: .
v_gene: TRBV12-3/TRBV12-4
CDR3aa: CASSYFGTSRSYEQYF
CDR3nt: TGTGCCAGCAGTTACTTTGGGACTAGCCGGTCCTACGAGCAGTACTTC

j_gene: TRBJ2-5
d_gene: TRBD1
abundance: few
v_gene: TRBV6-5
CDR3aa: CASSYTYRGTETQYF
CDR3nt: TGTGCCAGCAGTTACACGTACAGGGGGACAGAGACCCAGTACTTC

j_gene: TRBJ2-5
d_gene: .
abundance: .
v_gene: TRBV7-2
CDR3aa: CASSLEAGVETQYF
CDR3nt: TGTGCCAGCAGCTTAGAAGCAGGGGTGGAGACCCAGTACTTC

j_gene: TRBJ2-3
d_gene: TRBD2
abundance: few
v_gene: TRBV29-1
CDR3aa: CSVGFSGFTDTQYF
CDR3nt: TGCAGCGTTGGGTTTAGCGGGTTCACAGATACGCAGTATTTT

j_gene: TRBJ1-5
d_gene: .
abundance: many
v_gene: TRBV10-3
CDR3aa: CAISESGYQPQHF
CDR3nt: TGTGCCATCAGTGAGTCGGGGTATCAGCCCCAGCATTTT

j_gene: TRBJ2-7
d_gene: .
abundance: .
v_gene: TRBV14
CDR3aa: CASSRDGDLSSYEQYF
CDR3nt: TGTGCCAGCAGCCGAGACGGGGACTTAAGCTCCTACGAGCAGTACTTC

j_gene: TRBJ2-3
d_gene: .
abundance: few
v_gene: TRBV10-3
CDR3aa: CAISEVVSTDTQYF
CDR3nt: TGTGCCATCAGTGAGGTTGTAAGCACAGATACGCAGTATTTT

j_gene: TRBJ2-4
d_gene: TRBD1
abundance: .
v_gene: TRBV6-2/TRBV6-3
CDR3aa: CASSIAGTGLAKNIQYF
CDR3nt: TGTGCCAGCAGTATCGCCGGGACAGGGTTAGCCAAAAACATTCAGTACTTC

j_gene: TRBJ2-4
d_gene: .
abundance: .
v_gene: TRBV20-1
CDR3aa: CSARRGILAKNIQYF
CDR3nt: TGCAGTGCTAGGAGAGGGATTTTGGCCAAAAACATTCAGTACTTC

j_gene: TRBJ2-1
d_gene: TRBD2
abundance: few
v_gene: TRBV20-1
CDR3aa: CSAPRLAGPYNEQFF
CDR3nt: TGCAGTGCTCCCCGACTAGCGGGACCATACAATGAGCAGTTCTTC

j_gene: TRBJ2-7
d_gene: .
abundance: .
v_gene: TRBV12-3/TRBV12-4
CDR3aa: CASSLLFWGGREYEQYF
CDR3nt: TGTGCCAGCAGTTTACTATTTTGGGGCGGTCGGGAATACGAGCAGTACTTC

j_gene: TRBJ2-1
d_gene: .
abundance: many
v_gene: TRBV12-3/TRBV12-4
CDR3aa: CASSFQVLEQFF
CDR3nt: TGTGCCAGCAGTTTTCAGGTTCTGGAGCAGTTCTTC

j_gene: TRBJ2-7
d_gene: .
abundance: few
v_gene: TRBV21-1
CDR3aa: CASTGHGRDEQYF
CDR3nt: TGTGCCAGTACCGGACACGGGAGAGACGAGCAGTACTTC

j_gene: TRBJ2-1
d_gene: .
abundance: many
v_gene: TRBV20-1
CDR3aa: CSASQGGEQFF
CDR3nt: TGCAGTGCGTCGCAGGGGGGCGAGCAGTTCTTC

j_gene: TRBJ2-7
d_gene: .
abundance: many
v_gene: TRBV12-3/TRBV12-4
CDR3aa: CASTSAQGGWEQYF
CDR3nt: TGTGCCAGCACCTCGGCACAGGGTGGCTGGGAGCAGTACTTC

j_gene: TRBJ2-7
d_gene: TRBD1
abundance: .
v_gene: TRBV4-2
CDR3aa: CASSPRQGATYEQYF
CDR3nt: TGTGCCAGCAGCCCCCGACAGGGGGCGACCTACGAGCAGTACTTC

j_gene: TRBJ2-3
d_gene: TRBD2
abundance: few
v_gene: TRBV4-2
CDR3aa: CASSQDLAGGPKDTQYF
CDR3nt: TGTGCCAGCAGCCAAGATCTAGCGGGAGGGCCAAAGGATACGCAGTATTTT

j_gene: TRBJ1-5
d_gene: .
abundance: .
v_gene: TRBV3-1
CDR3aa: CASSQFWPGYGQPQHF
CDR3nt: TGTGCCAGCAGCCAGTTTTGGCCAGGGTATGGTCAGCCCCAGCATTTT

j_gene: TRBJ1-1
d_gene: .
abundance: few
v_gene: TRBV5-1
CDR3aa: CASSLAQGPEAFF
CDR3nt: TGCGCCAGCAGCTTGGCCCAGGGACCTGAAGCTTTCTTT

j_gene: TRBJ2-2
d_gene: .
abundance: .
v_gene: TRBV5-1
CDR3aa: CASSLLVEMNTGELFF
CDR3nt: TGCGCCAGCAGCTTGCTTGTGGAGATGAACACCGGGGAGCTGTTTTTT

j_gene: TRBJ2-2
d_gene: .
abundance: .
v_gene: TRBV20-1
CDR3aa: CSAILVRGRTGELFF
CDR3nt: TGCAGTGCTATTCTTGTCCGGGGGCGCACCGGGGAGCTGTTTTTT

j_gene: TRBJ2-2
d_gene: TRBD2
abundance: .
v_gene: TRBV5-1
CDR3aa: CASSPFPGLAGVGNTGELFF
CDR3nt: TGCGCCAGCAGCCCCTTCCCGGGACTAGCGGGAGTCGGGAACACCGGGGAGCTGTTTTTT

j_gene: TRBJ2-5
d_gene: .
abundance: .
v_gene: TRBV19
CDR3aa: CASSSTQETQYF
CDR3nt: TGTGCCAGTAGTTCAACACAAGAGACCCAGTACTTC

j_gene: TRBJ2-2
d_gene: TRBD2
abundance: many
v_gene: TRBV5-1
CDR3aa: CASSGLAGVGELFF
CDR3nt: TGCGCCAGTAGCGGACTAGCGGGAGTCGGGGAGCTGTTTTTT

j_gene: TRBJ2-7
d_gene: .
abundance: few
v_gene: TRBV11-2
CDR3aa: CASSLGVGSGLFSYEQYF
CDR3nt: TGTGCCAGCAGCTTAGGGGTGGGGAGCGGACTATTCTCCTACGAGCAGTACTTC

j_gene: TRBJ2-7
d_gene: .
abundance: many
v_gene: TRBV4-1
CDR3aa: CASSQDPRAYEQYF
CDR3nt: TGCGCCAGCAGCCAAGATCCTCGGGCCTACGAGCAGTACTTC

j_gene: TRBJ2-5
d_gene: .
abundance: many
v_gene: TRBV29-1
CDR3aa: CSVDRGGPKGTQYF
CDR3nt: TGCAGCGTTGATAGGGGGGGCCCCAAGGGGACCCAGTACTTC

j_gene: TRBJ2-5
d_gene: .
abundance: .
v_gene: TRBV28
CDR3aa: CASSLGTQYF
CDR3nt: TGTGCCAGCAGTTTGGGGACCCAGTACTTC

j_gene: TRBJ2-5
d_gene: TRBD1
abundance: .
v_gene: TRBV4-1
CDR3aa: CASSQVRDRGYQETQYF
CDR3nt: TGCGCCAGCAGCCAAGTGCGGGACAGGGGATACCAAGAGACCCAGTACTTC

j_gene: TRBJ1-2
d_gene: TRBD1
abundance: .
v_gene: TRBV4-3
CDR3aa: CASSQILGQDYGYTF
CDR3nt: TGCGCCAGCAGCCAAATCTTGGGACAGGACTATGGCTACACCTTC

j_gene: TRBJ2-3
d_gene: .
abundance: .
v_gene: TRBV27
CDR3aa: CASSLSPGPVTDTQYF
CDR3nt: TGTGCCAGCAGCCTTAGCCCCGGTCCGGTCACAGATACGCAGTATTTT

j_gene: TRBJ2-1
d_gene: .
abundance: .
v_gene: TRBV19
CDR3aa: CASSIDPGSGYSYNEQFF
CDR3nt: TGTGCCAGTAGTATAGATCCCGGGTCGGGCTACTCCTACAATGAGCAGTTCTTC

j_gene: TRBJ1-3
d_gene: .
abundance: few
v_gene: TRBV28
CDR3aa: CASSFPSSGNTIYF
CDR3nt: TGTGCCAGCAGTTTTCCGAGCTCTGGAAACACCATATATTTT

j_gene: TRBJ1-4
d_gene: TRBD1
abundance: many
v_gene: TRBV28
CDR3aa: CASSLGQQPEKLFF
CDR3nt: TGTGCCAGCAGTTTGGGACAGCAGCCCGAAAAACTGTTTTTT

j_gene: TRBJ2-7
d_gene: .
abundance: many
v_gene: TRBV29-1
CDR3aa: CSVGQAYEQYF
CDR3nt: TGCAGCGTTGGGCAGGCCTACGAGCAGTACTTC

j_gene: TRBJ2-1
d_gene: TRBD1
abundance: .
v_gene: TRBV6-2/TRBV6-3
CDR3aa: CASSYSGQGVYNEQFF
CDR3nt: TGTGCCAGCAGTTACTCGGGACAGGGGGTCTACAATGAGCAGTTCTTC

j_gene: TRBJ1-5
d_gene: TRBD1
abundance: few
v_gene: TRBV24-1
CDR3aa: CATSDATGSNNQPQHF
CDR3nt: TGTGCCACCAGTGATGCGACAGGGAGCAACAATCAGCCCCAGCATTTT

j_gene: TRBJ2-7
d_gene: .
abundance: .
v_gene: TRBV12-5
CDR3aa: CASGTGVYEQYF
CDR3nt: TGTGCTAGCGGAACCGGAGTCTACGAGCAGTACTTC

j_gene: TRBJ2-3
d_gene: .
abundance: many
v_gene: TRBV5-8
CDR3aa: CASSFPLGGKTDTQYF
CDR3nt: TGTGCCAGCAGCTTCCCCCTTGGCGGGAAAACAGATACGCAGTATTTT

j_gene: TRBJ2-2
d_gene: TRBD2
abundance: .
v_gene: TRBV27
CDR3aa: CASQKAAGGTGELFF
CDR3nt: TGTGCCAGCCAAAAAGCAGCGGGAGGCACCGGGGAGCTGTTTTTT

j_gene: TRBJ1-5
d_gene: .
abundance: few
v_gene: TRBV12-3/TRBV12-4
CDR3aa: CASSPGGDIFSNQPQHF
CDR3nt: TGTGCCAGCAGTCCGGGGGGGGACATTTTTAGCAATCAGCCCCAGCATTTT

j_gene: TRBJ2-5
d_gene: .
abundance: many
v_gene: TRBV2
CDR3aa: CASSHGEMLEETQYF
CDR3nt: TGTGCCAGCAGTCATGGAGAGATGCTGGAAGAGACCCAGTACTTC

j_gene: TRBJ1-1
d_gene: .
abundance: many
v_gene: TRBV6-6
CDR3aa: CASTQFKSTEAFF
CDR3nt: TGTGCCAGCACCCAGTTCAAGTCTACTGAAGCTTTCTTT

j_gene: TRBJ2-3
d_gene: .
abundance: many
v_gene: TRBV29-1
CDR3aa: CSADGGAGHTDTQYF
CDR3nt: TGCAGCGCGGACGGGGGAGCAGGGCACACAGATACGCAGTATTTT

j_gene: TRBJ1-2
d_gene: .
abundance: .
v_gene: TRBV5-1
CDR3aa: CASQTGPSNYGYTF
CDR3nt: TGCGCCAGCCAGACAGGACCGTCTAACTATGGCTACACCTTC

j_gene: TRBJ2-1
d_gene: .
abundance: .
v_gene: TRBV12-3/TRBV12-4
CDR3aa: CASSLWTDNEQFF
CDR3nt: TGTGCCAGCAGTTTATGGACGGATAATGAGCAGTTCTTC

j_gene: TRBJ2-3
d_gene: .
abundance: many
v_gene: TRBV5-1
CDR3aa: CASSSRAAKGTDTQYF
CDR3nt: TGCGCCAGCAGCAGTCGGGCCGCGAAGGGCACAGATACGCAGTATTTT